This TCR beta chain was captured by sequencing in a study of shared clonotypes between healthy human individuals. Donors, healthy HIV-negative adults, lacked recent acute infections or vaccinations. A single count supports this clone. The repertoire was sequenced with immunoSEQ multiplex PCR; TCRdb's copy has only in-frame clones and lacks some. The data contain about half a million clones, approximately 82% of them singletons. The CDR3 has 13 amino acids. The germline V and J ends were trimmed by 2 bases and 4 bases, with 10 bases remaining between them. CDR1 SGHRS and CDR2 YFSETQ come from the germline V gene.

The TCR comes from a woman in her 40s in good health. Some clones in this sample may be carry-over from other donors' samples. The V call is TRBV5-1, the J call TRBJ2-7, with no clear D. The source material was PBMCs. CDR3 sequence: CASSFGRSYEQYF. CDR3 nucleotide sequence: TGCGCCAGCAGCTTTGGAAGGTCGTACGAGCAGTACTTC.